Listed here are 10 T cell receptor beta chains from one sample, sequenced in a study of blood T cell repertoires in COVID-19. Measured with immunoSEQ multiplex PCR; TCRdb has only the in-frame clones, and not every one. The table has around 370,000 clones, around 89% seen once. The material sequenced was peripheral blood. These receptors were obtained from a man aged 18 to 29 with active or convalescent COVID-19.

The chain uses TRBV4-1 and TRBJ1-4; D is possibly TRBD1 (5 bases). CDR1 and CDR2 from the germline V gene are MGHRA and YSYEKL. V lost 0 bases and J lost 5, with 16 bases in between. This CDR3 has 17 residues. In nucleotides, the CDR3 is TGCGCCAGCAGCCAAGAACCGACGCGGGGGACGAATGAAAAACTGTTTTTT. Protein: CASSQEPTRGTNEKLFF.

The rearrangement uses TRBV5-1 and TRBJ1-1, with D possibly matching TRBD1 (5 bases). This CDR3 contains 14 residues. The ends were cut back, 5 bases at V and 4 bases at J, with 15 bases in the middle. The V gene's germline CDR1 is SGHRS and CDR2 YFSETQ. CDR3 protein: CASSPRGIGTEAFF. DNA for the CDR3: TGCGCCAGCAGTCCCCGGGGGATAGGCACTGAAGCTTTCTTT.

The chain combines TRBV6-5 with TRBJ1-1, with D perhaps TRBD1 (6 bases). The length of the CDR3 is 14 residues. The V gene's germline CDR1 is MNHEY and CDR2 SVGAGI. V dropped 6 bases and J dropped 3 bases, with 14 bases sitting between them. The CDR3 loop reads CASRLTGSDTEAFF. In DNA, the CDR3 is TGTGCCAGCAGGCTGACAGGTTCGGACACTGAAGCTTTCTTT.

The chain combines TRBV27 with TRBJ1-5, with 8 bases matching TRBD1. This CDR3 is built from 14 residues. Losses at the gene ends were 6 bases for V and 6 bases for J; bases not matched to a gene: 7. CDR1 is MNHEY and CDR2 is SMNVEV in the germline V gene (reference sequence). CDR3 bases: TGTGCCAGCAGAGGGCAGGGGGCTAGTCAGCCCCAGCATTTT. As protein: CASRGQGASQPQHF.

This chain joins TRBV18 and TRBJ2-1; D gene unclear. Looked up from germline, CDR1 is KGHSH and CDR2 is LQKENI. The CDR3 consists of 15 residues. V was pared by 0 bases and J by 2 bases, with 8 bases between. CDR3 sequence (DNA): TGTGCCAGCTCACCACCGTATGGAGCCTACAATGAGCAGTTCTTC. It codes for CASSPPYGAYNEQFF. The full variable domain, completed using reference TRBV18 and TRBJ2-1, is NAGVMQNPRHLVRRRGQEARLRCSPMKGHSHVYWYRQLPEEGLKFMVYLQKENIIDESGMPKERFSAEFPKEGPSILRIQQVVRGDSAAYFCASSPPYGAYNEQFFGPGTRLTVL.

This clone was observed a handful of times. The same CDR3 is also encoded by other DNA sequences in this sample. The V call is TRBV9, the J call TRBJ1-4; 7 nucleotides align to TRBD1. V lost 6 bases to trimming and J lost 0 bases; unmatched junction nucleotides: 2. From germline, CDR1 is SGDLS and CDR2 YYNGEE. The CDR3 covers 14 residues. The CDR3 nucleotides read TGTGCCAGCACTCAGGGGGCAACTAATGAAAAACTGTTTTTT. This gives the protein CASTQGATNEKLFF.

V and J are TRBV29-1 and TRBJ1-1, with D unclear. The length of the CDR3 is 11 residues. CDR1 and CDR2 (germline): SQVTM, ANQGSEA. The CDR3 sequence is CTGVVGTEAFF. DNA of the CDR3: TGCACCGGGGTTGTCGGCACTGAAGCTTTCTTT.

This chain uses TRBV28 with TRBJ1-1, with D tentatively TRBD1 (5 bases). V was pared by 7 bases and J by 1 base, with 16 bases between. CDR1 is MDHEN, CDR2 SYDVKM, per germline. This CDR3 spans 15 amino acids. CDR3 coding DNA: TGTGCCAGCACCCCAGGACACGCTGGGAACACTGAAGCTTTCTTT. Protein: CASTPGHAGNTEAFF. Filled out from reference TRBV28 and TRBJ1-1, the complete variable domain reads DVKVTQSSRYLVKRTGEKVFLECVQDMDHENMFWYRQDPGLGLRLIYFSYDVKMKEKGDIPEGYSVSREKKERFSLILESASTNQTSMYLCASTPGHAGNTEAFFGQGTRLTVV.

This chain uses TRBV5-5 with TRBJ1-1, with D possibly TRBD1 on 5 matching bases. Trimming stripped 4 bases from V and 0 bases from J, with 10 bases between. Per germline, CDR1 SGHKS and CDR2 YYEKEE (reference sequence). The CDR3 consists of 14 residues. In DNA form, the CDR3 reads TGTGCCAGCAGCGACAGCCCCATGAACACTGAAGCTTTCTTT. Protein product: CASSDSPMNTEAFF.

The chain links TRBV6-5 to TRBJ1-5, with D maybe TRBD1 (5 bases). Trimming shortened V by 2 bases and J by 5 bases, and 7 bases separated the two germline ends. Germline assignment: CDR1 MNHEY and CDR2 SVGAGI. The CDR3 is 13 residues long. The CDR3 DNA is TGTGCCAGCAGTTACCTCAGGGATCAGCCCCAGCATTTT. Translated, it gives CASSYLRDQPQHF.